Below, 25 T cell receptor beta chains from the same sample are listed, as sequenced in a study of cytomegalovirus exposure and HLA in healthy donors. The PCR had 60 Vbeta and 13 Jbeta primers. TCRdb's copy holds only in-frame clones and misses some; the assay was immunoSEQ multiplex PCR. The repertoire holds some 160,000 clones, with over 75% as singletons. The sample taken for sequencing was PBMCs. The receptors shown here come from a woman aged 25-40 years in good health and CMV-seronegative.

This clone showed up just once. The gene calls are TRBV5-5 and TRBJ1-6, with a weak D call TRBD1 (6 bases). The germline gives CDR1 SGHKS, CDR2 YYEKEE (reference sequence). Trimming cost V 4 bases and J 13 bases, with 18 bases left between them. There are 14 residues in the CDR3. The CDR3 region has the DNA TGTGCCAGCAGCCTACGGGACATAGCGGGGCCCCTCCACTTT. This translates into CASSLRDIAGPLHF.

The rearrangement uses TRBV28 and TRBJ1-4; tentatively, D is TRBD1 (5 bases). The germline gives CDR1 MDHEN, CDR2 SYDVKM. Trimming took 2 bases from V and 8 from J, leaving 9 bases between them. This CDR3 is 13 amino acids long. CDR3 sequence reads: CASSLGEGEKLFF. The CDR3 DNA reads TGTGCCAGCAGTTTAGGGGAGGGGGAAAAACTGTTTTTT.

CDR3 sequence (DNA): TGTGCCAGCAGCCTTACAGGGGGTAGGAACACTGAAGCTTTCTTT. Its protein is CASSLTGGRNTEAFF. This chain uses TRBV27 with TRBJ1-1; TRBD1 aligns across 8 bases. Per germline, CDR1 MNHEY and CDR2 SMNVEV (reference sequence). The CDR3 contains 15 residues. V lost 6 bases, J lost 1 base, and 7 bases stayed unmatched.

This clone was observed a handful of times. This chain uses TRBV30 with TRBJ1-2; 7 bases agree with TRBD1. The ends lost 0 bases at V and 10 bases at J; junction bases unmatched: 11. The CDR3 is made up of 14 amino acids. CDR1 and CDR2 (germline): GTSNPN, SVGIG (reference sequence). In nucleotides, the CDR3 is TGTGCCTGGAGTGTAAGTGCGACAGGGTCCGTCTACACCTTC. This encodes CAWSVSATGSVYTF.

The chain uses TRBV19 and TRBJ2-1; 10 bases fit TRBD2. CDR1 and CDR2 from the germline V gene are LNHDA and SQIVND (reference sequence). The junction had 9 bases not matched to a gene; V was cut back by 4 bases and J by 6 bases. The CDR3 length is 16 residues. CDR3 loop: CASSTLAGALINEQFF. For the CDR3, the DNA is TGTGCCAGTAGTACTCTAGCGGGGGCTCTGATCAATGAGCAGTTCTTC.

The genes are TRBV30 and TRBJ1-1; weak D call: TRBD1 (5 bases). Trimming pared 5 bases from V and 0 bases from J, leaving 13 bases between. Germline values: CDR1 GTSNPN, CDR2 SVGIG (reference sequence). The CDR3 sequence is 14 residues long. The CDR3 DNA sequence: TGTGCCTGGGGAGGGGAGGTCCTGAACACTGAAGCTTTCTTT. It codes for CAWGGEVLNTEAFF.

The chain uses TRBV5-5 and TRBJ2-2, with TRBD1 matching over 9 bases. Trimming cost V 3 bases and J 0 bases; bases outside gene matches: 9. The CDR3 runs to 18 residues. Per germline, CDR1 SGHKS and CDR2 YYEKEE (reference sequence). The CDR3 sequence is CASSYVPGQGTNTGELFF. The DNA for the CDR3 is TGTGCCAGCAGCTATGTCCCGGGACAGGGAACGAACACCGGGGAGCTGTTTTTT. The full variable domain, completed using reference TRBV5-5 and TRBJ2-2, is DAGVTQSPTHLIKTRGQQVTLRCSPISGHKSVSWYQQVLGQGPQFIFQYYEKEERGRGNFPDRFSARQFPNYSSELNVNALLLGDSALYLCASSYVPGQGTNTGELFFGEGSRLTVL.

V usage is TRBV7-6 and J usage is TRBJ2-1, with TRBD2 matching over 15 bases. V gave up 3 bases and J gave up 7 bases; unmatched junction bases: 7. The CDR3 is 17 residues long. Germline CDR1 SGHVS, CDR2 FNYEAQ. DNA of the CDR3: TGTGCCAGCAGCTTCGCAAAAGGGACTAGCGGGGGGAATGAGCAGTTCTTC. This encodes CASSFAKGTSGGNEQFF.

This clone was picked up one time. DNA of the CDR3: TGTGCCCCCATGGTAGGGGGGGGTCCAGATACGCAGTATTTT. As protein: CAPMVGGGPDTQYF. The V gene is TRBV6-6, the J gene TRBJ2-3, with D maybe TRBD2 (7 bases). The CDR3 is 14 amino acids. Germline V gives CDR1 MNHNY, CDR2 SVGAGI (reference sequence). V lost 11 bases and J 4 bases, leaving 19 bases between the germline ends.

V gene TRBV7-2 combines with J gene TRBJ1-5; a weak D match, TRBD1 (6 bases). The V end was cut by 2 bases, the J end by 6 bases, with 11 bases between. The CDR3 spans 14 residues. Per germline, CDR1 SGHTA and CDR2 FQGNSA. The CDR3 nucleotides read TGTGCCAGCAGCTTACGGGACACGGGTCAGCCCCAGCATTTT. This translates into CASSLRDTGQPQHF.

This sequence joins TRBV6-5 and TRBJ2-7; 9 bases align to TRBD1. The CDR3 loop spans 16 amino acids. Germline-derived CDR1 and CDR2 are MNHEY and SVGAGI. Trimming took 1 base from V and 4 from J; bases not matched to a gene: 8. The CDR3 bases are TGTGCCAGCAGTTACTTCCTCCGGACAGGGGATTACGAGCAGTACTTC. This sequence encodes CASSYFLRTGDYEQYF.

CDR3 amino acids: CASFGQGASEQYF. The CDR3 nucleotides are TGTGCCAGCTTCGGACAGGGGGCGTCCGAGCAGTACTTC. V gene TRBV10-3 combines with J gene TRBJ2-7; 11 bases align to TRBD1. CDR1 and CDR2 from the germline V gene are ENHRY and SYGVKD. Trimming removed 10 bases from V and 6 bases from J; junction bases left unmatched: 8. The CDR3 loop spans 13 amino acids.

The V gene is TRBV28, the J gene TRBJ1-3, with 8 positions matching TRBD1. CDR1 MDHEN and CDR2 SYDVKM come from the germline V gene. The V and J ends lost 7 bases and 5 bases, in that order; junction bases with no gene match: 7. This CDR3 has 14 amino acids. The chain's CDR3 is CASNLDRGRNTIYF. CDR3 bases: TGTGCCAGCAATCTTGACAGGGGTAGAAACACCATATATTTT.

The V gene is TRBV7-6, the J gene TRBJ2-2; maybe TRBD2 (6 bases). V shed 5 bases and J shed 2 bases, with 18 bases lying between them. Germline assignment: CDR1 SGHVS and CDR2 FNYEAQ. This CDR3 is built from 17 residues. CDR3 nucleotides: TGTGCCAGCAGCCCTAGGGGTAGCGGAAGAAACACCGGGGAGCTGTTTTTT. Translated: CASSPRGSGRNTGELFF. The full variable domain, in which reference TRBV7-6 and TRBJ2-2 provide the parts outside the CDR3, is GAGVSQSPRYKVTKRGQDVALRCDPISGHVSLYWYRQALGQGPEFLTYFNYEAQQDKSGLPNDRFSAERPEGSISTLTIQRTEQRDSAMYRCASSPRGSGRNTGELFFGEGSRLTVL.

This rearrangement joins TRBV19 to TRBJ1-2; 7 bases line up with TRBD1. The germline CDR1 and CDR2 sequences are LNHDA and SQIVND (reference sequence). The CDR3 runs 14 residues. V was pared by 9 bases and J by 4 bases, with 11 bases of the junction left unmatched. Written as DNA, the CDR3 is TGTGCCAGCCAGAGACAGGGAAGAGCCTATGGCTACACCTTC. Its translation is CASQRQGRAYGYTF.

In this sample, this clone turned up once. The rearrangement joins TRBV19 to TRBJ1-2; 10 positions match TRBD1. Germline V CDR1 and CDR2: LNHDA, SQIVND (reference sequence). The CDR3 extends over 14 amino acids. With 7 bases clipped from V and 5 bases from J, the junction kept 7 bases outside the gene matches. The CDR3 DNA sequence: TGTGCCAGTACCATATCGGACAGGGGGTATGGCTACACCTTC. Amino acids: CASTISDRGYGYTF. Full variable domain (missing parts from reference TRBV19 and TRBJ1-2): DGGITQSPKYLFRKEGQNVTLSCEQNLNHDAMYWYRQDPGQGLRLIYYSQIVNDFQKGDIAEGYSVSREKKESFPLTVTSAQKNPTAFYLCASTISDRGYGYTFGSGTRLTVV.

The chain employs TRBV7-2 and TRBJ2-4; D is possibly TRBD1 (6 bases). This CDR3 is built from 17 residues. The ends were cut back, 4 bases at V and 3 bases at J, with 19 bases in the middle. CDR1 is SGHTA and CDR2 is FQGNSA in the germline V gene. CDR3 sequence: CASSSTPQGLGKNIQYF. The CDR3 coding sequence is TGTGCCAGCAGCTCTACCCCCCAGGGGCTCGGCAAAAACATTCAGTACTTC.

As regards this clone: At one of its ends the junction is not consistent with the germline gene, which may arise from a read error. The rearrangement joins TRBV6-5 to TRBJ2-1, with TRBD2 identical over 11 bases. This CDR3 region has 15 residues. Germline V gene sequence: CDR1 MNHEY, CDR2 SVGAGI. CDR3 amino acids: CASSDSSGGLYEQFF. The CDR3 DNA reads as TGTGCCAGCAGTGACTCTAGCGGGGGGCTGTATGAGCAGTTCTTC.

This sequence joins TRBV6-1 and TRBJ1-2; 7 bases are shared with TRBD1. CDR1 is MNHNS, CDR2 SASEGT, per germline. The ends lost 6 bases at V and 0 bases at J; junction bases unmatched: 7. This CDR3 is built from 15 residues. The CDR3 DNA reads TGTGCCAGCAGGATCACAGGGGCTCCTAACTATGGCTACACCTTC. Encoded protein: CASRITGAPNYGYTF.

The rearrangement links TRBV28 to TRBJ2-7, with D possibly matching TRBD2 (7 bases). Trimming removed 6 bases from V and 3 bases from J, with 12 bases in between. The CDR3 is 13 residues long. Germline V gene lookup returns CDR1 MDHEN and CDR2 SYDVKM. CDR3 DNA sequence: TGTGCCAGCAGCCGGGGGGCTGGCTACGAGCAGTACTTC. Its translation: CASSRGAGYEQYF.

The chain is built from TRBV2 and TRBJ1-2; TRBD1 aligns across 8 bases. The V gene's germline CDR1 is SNHLY and CDR2 FYNNEI. The CDR3 covers 14 residues. V shed 6 bases and J 4 bases; nucleotides not matched to a gene: 7. CDR3 coding DNA: TGTGCCAGCAGGCGTCGACAGGGGACCTATGGCTACACCTTC. Translated: CASRRRQGTYGYTF.

The gene calls are TRBV5-1 and TRBJ1-1; D gene uncertain. The CDR3 is made up of 14 amino acids. The germline CDR1 and CDR2 sequences are SGHRS and YFSETQ. V was trimmed by 4 bases and J by 3 bases, leaving 13 bases between them. The CDR3 bases are TGCGCCAGCAGCCCGGCGAGGGAGGACACTGAAGCTTTCTTT. Translating it yields CASSPAREDTEAFF.

The CDR3 sequence is CATSGELYGYTF. DNA of the CDR3: TGTGCCACCTCAGGGGAGCTCTATGGCTACACCTTC. The rearrangement links TRBV6-6 to TRBJ1-2, with a weak D call TRBD1 (6 bases). The CDR3 extends over 12 amino acids. Germline CDR1 and CDR2: MNHNY and SVGAGI (reference sequence). V was shortened by 10 bases and J by 4 bases, with 13 bases between the two germline ends.

The rearrangement links TRBV7-2 to TRBJ1-1; the D is unclear. V shed 2 bases and J shed 1 base, with 5 bases lying between them. Germline CDR1 is SGHTA and CDR2 is FQGNSA. There are 13 residues in the CDR3. The CDR3 sequence is CASSLTPNTEAFF. DNA for the CDR3: TGTGCCAGCAGCTTAACTCCGAACACTGAAGCTTTCTTT.

DNA for the CDR3: TGTGCCAGCGGGGCAGGGGGCAGAGGCACTGAAGCTTTCTTT. As protein: CASGAGGRGTEAFF. V is TRBV2 and J is TRBJ1-1, with TRBD1 matching 8 bases. This CDR3 has 14 amino acids. Germline-derived CDR1 and CDR2 are SNHLY and FYNNEI. The junction had 9 bases not matched to a gene; V was cut back by 8 bases and J by 4 bases.